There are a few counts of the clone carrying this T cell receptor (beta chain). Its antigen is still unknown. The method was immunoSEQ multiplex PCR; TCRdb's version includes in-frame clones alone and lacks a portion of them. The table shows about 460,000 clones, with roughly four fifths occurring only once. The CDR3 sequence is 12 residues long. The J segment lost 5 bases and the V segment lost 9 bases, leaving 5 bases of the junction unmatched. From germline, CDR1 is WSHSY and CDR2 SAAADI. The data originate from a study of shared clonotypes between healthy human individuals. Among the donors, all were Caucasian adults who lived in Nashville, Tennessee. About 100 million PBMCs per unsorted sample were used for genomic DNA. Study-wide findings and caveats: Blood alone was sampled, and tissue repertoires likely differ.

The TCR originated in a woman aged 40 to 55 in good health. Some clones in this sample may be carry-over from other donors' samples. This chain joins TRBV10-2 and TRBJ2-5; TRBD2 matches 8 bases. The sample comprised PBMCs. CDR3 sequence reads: CASWTGGETQYF. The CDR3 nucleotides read TGCGCCAGTTGGACGGGGGGGGAGACCCAGTACTTC.